This note documents a single T cell receptor (beta chain) sequence. Authors' data handling: Amplified reference gene primers provided the basis for estimating nucleated cell counts. Only in-frame clones appear in the TCRdb table, and some are missing; sequencing was by immunoSEQ multiplex PCR. The V and J calls and clone size are taken from that table; D and trimming were inferred from the DNA. The repertoire consists of about 100,000 clones, with 90% to 95% occurring once and the leading ten covering approximately 15%. The data were obtained in a study of blood T cell repertoires in COVID-19. Across the study: In each case, the material was cDNA or gDNA derived from T cells, B-cell-depleted T cells, or PBMCs.

CDR1 is MNHEY and CDR2 is SVGAGI in the germline V gene. Trimming at V came to 5 bases and at J to 6 bases, leaving 8 bases not matched to a gene. This CDR3 is 15 amino acids long. The origin of this receptor is a man aged 50 to 59 with acute or convalescent COVID-19. The sequencing input was peripheral blood. This chain links TRBV6-5 with TRBJ2-2; 8 bases map to TRBD1. CDR3 in amino acids: CASSPQGAVAGELFF. The CDR3 DNA reads as TGTGCCAGCAGTCCTCAGGGGGCAGTCGCCGGGGAGCTGTTTTTT.